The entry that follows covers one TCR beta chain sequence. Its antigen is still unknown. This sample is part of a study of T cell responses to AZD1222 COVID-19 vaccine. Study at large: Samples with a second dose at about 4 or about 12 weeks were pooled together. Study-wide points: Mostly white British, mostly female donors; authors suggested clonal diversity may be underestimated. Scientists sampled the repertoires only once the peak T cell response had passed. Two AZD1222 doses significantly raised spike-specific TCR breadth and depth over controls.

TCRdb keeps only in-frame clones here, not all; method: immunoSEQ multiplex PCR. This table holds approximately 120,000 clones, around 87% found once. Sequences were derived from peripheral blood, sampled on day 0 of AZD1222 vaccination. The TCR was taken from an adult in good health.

In DNA form, the CDR3 reads TGCGCCAGCAGCCTCGGACGGGAAAGATACGAGCAGTACTTC. It is translated as CASSLGRERYEQYF. The chain uses TRBV5-1 and TRBJ2-7; D is perhaps TRBD2 (5 bases). The germline V and J ends were trimmed by 4 bases and 4 bases, with 15 bases remaining between them. Germline V gene lookup returns CDR1 SGHRS and CDR2 YFSETQ. The CDR3 runs to 14 residues.